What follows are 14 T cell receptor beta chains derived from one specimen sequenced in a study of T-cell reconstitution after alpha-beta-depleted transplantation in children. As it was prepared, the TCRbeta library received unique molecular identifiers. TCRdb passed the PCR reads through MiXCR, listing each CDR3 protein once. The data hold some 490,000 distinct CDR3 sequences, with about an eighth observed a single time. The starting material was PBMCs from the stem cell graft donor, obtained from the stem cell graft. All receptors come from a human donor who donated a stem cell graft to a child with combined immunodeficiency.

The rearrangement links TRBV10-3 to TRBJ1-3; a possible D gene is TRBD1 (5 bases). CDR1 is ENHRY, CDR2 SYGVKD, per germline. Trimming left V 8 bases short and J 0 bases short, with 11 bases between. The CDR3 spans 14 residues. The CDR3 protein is CAIGAAASGNTIYF. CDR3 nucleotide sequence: TGTGCCATCGGGGCAGCAGCCTCTGGAAACACCATATATTTT.

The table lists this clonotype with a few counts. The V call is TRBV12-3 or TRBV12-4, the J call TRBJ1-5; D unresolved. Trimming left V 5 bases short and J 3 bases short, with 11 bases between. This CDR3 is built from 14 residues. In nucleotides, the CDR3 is TGTGCCAGCAGTCCCTCCTCCCACAATCAGCCCCAGCATTTT. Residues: CASSPSSHNQPQHF.

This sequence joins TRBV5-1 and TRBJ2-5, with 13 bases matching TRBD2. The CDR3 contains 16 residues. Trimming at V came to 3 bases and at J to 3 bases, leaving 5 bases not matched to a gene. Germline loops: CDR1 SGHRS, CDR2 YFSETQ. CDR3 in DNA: TGCGCCAGCAGCTGGGGGACTAGCGGGGAGAAAGAGACCCAGTACTTC. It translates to CASSWGTSGEKETQYF.

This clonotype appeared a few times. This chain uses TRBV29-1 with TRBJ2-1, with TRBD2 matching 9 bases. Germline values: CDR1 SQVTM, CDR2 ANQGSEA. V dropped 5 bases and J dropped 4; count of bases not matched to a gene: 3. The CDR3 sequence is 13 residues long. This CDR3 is CSVRSGGYNEQFF. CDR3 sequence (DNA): TGCAGCGTTCGTAGCGGGGGTTACAATGAGCAGTTCTTC.

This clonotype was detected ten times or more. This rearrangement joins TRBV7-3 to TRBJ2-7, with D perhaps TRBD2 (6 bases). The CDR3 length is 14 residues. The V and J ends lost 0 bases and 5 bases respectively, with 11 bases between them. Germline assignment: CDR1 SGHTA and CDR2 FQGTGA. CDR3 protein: CASSLTGGSDEQYF. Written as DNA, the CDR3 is TGTGCCAGCAGCTTAACGGGAGGATCGGACGAGCAGTACTTC.

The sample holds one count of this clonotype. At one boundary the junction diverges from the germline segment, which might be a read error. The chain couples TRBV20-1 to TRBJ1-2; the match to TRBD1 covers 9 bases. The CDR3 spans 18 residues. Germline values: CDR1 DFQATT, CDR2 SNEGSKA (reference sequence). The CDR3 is CCARAPGGMGQGKYGYTF. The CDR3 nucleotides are TGCTGTGCTAGAGCCCCAGGAGGGATGGGACAGGGAAAATATGGCTACACCTTC.

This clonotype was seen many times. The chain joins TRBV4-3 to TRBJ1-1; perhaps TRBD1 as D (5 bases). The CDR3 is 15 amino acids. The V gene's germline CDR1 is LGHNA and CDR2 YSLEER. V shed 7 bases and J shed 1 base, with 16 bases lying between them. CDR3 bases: TGCGCCAGCAAGCAGGGTAGTGGCGGGAACACTGAAGCTTTCTTT. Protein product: CASKQGSGGNTEAFF.

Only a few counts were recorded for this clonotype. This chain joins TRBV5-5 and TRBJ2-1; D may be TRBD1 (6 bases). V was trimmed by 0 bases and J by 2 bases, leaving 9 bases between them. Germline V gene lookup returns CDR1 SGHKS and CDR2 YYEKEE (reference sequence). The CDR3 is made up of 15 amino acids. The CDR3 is CASSLVEGAYNEQFF. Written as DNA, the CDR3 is TGTGCCAGCAGCTTGGTCGAGGGGGCCTACAATGAGCAGTTCTTC.

In DNA, the CDR3 is TGTGCCAGCAGTTTCAGGGGCCATCTGAACACTGAAGCTTTCTTT. Residues: CASSFRGHLNTEAFF. The chain is built from TRBV12-3 or TRBV12-4 and TRBJ1-1, with a weak D call TRBD1 (6 bases). The CDR3 consists of 15 residues. V lost 3 bases to trimming and J lost 0 bases, with 11 bases between them.

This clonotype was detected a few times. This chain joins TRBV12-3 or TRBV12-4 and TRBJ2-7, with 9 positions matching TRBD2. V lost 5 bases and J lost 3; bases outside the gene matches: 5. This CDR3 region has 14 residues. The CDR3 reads CASSRTSEGYEQYF. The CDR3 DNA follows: TGTGCCAGCAGTAGGACTAGCGAGGGCTACGAGCAGTACTTC.

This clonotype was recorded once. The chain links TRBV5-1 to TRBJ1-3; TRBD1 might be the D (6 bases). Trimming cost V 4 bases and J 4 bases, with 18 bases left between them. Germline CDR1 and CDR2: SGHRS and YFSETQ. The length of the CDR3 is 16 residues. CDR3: CASSEGLQGSGNTIYF. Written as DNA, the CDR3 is TGCGCCAGCAGCGAGGGACTTCAGGGGTCCGGAAACACCATATATTTT.

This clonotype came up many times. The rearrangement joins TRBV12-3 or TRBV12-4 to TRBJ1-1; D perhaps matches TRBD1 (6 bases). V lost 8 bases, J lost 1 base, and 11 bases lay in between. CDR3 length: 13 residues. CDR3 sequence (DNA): TGTGCCAGCGGGGGCTTACGGAACACTGAAGCTTTCTTT. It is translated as CASGGLRNTEAFF.

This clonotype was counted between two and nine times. The CDR3 protein is CASSFSPVWEERDNEQFF. Written as DNA, the CDR3 is TGTGCCAGCAGTTTTTCTCCGGTGTGGGAGGAGAGGGACAATGAGCAGTTCTTC. This chain joins TRBV28 and TRBJ2-1, with D tentatively TRBD2 (6 bases). V lost 3 bases, J lost 5 bases, and 23 bases lay in between. There are 18 residues in the CDR3. Germline V lookup: CDR1 MDHEN, CDR2 SYDVKM.

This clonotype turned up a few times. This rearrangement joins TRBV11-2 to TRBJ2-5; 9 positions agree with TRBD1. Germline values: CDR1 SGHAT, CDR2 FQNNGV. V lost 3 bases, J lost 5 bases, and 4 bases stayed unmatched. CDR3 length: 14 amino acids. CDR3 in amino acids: CASSLRDRAETQYF. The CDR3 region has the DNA TGTGCCAGCAGCTTGCGGGACAGGGCGGAGACCCAGTACTTC.